The rows below give T cell receptor beta chains drawn from one sample of a study of blood T cell repertoires in COVID-19. Assay: immunoSEQ multiplex PCR; the TCRdb copy retains only in-frame clones and omits some. The sample includes 50,000 to 75,000 clones, around 77% seen only once; the top ten take less than 25%. The sample comprised peripheral blood. Receptor source: an elderly man with active or convalescent COVID-19. Both conserved end residues are part of each CDR3. The order of the fields is V gene, D gene, clone size, J gene, CDR3 protein, CDR3 DNA. A D gene is named only where the DNA matches it firmly. Where a row states a size, it is once, few, many or the class of an expanded clone; other rows omit it.

v_call: TRBV5-1; d_call: TRBD1; clone_size: -; j_call: TRBJ1-2; cdr3_aa: CASSLEGGGYTF; cdr3_nt: TGCGCCAGCAGCTTGGAAGGGGGCGGCTACACCTTC
v_call: TRBV6-5; d_call: TRBD2; clone_size: -; j_call: TRBJ2-5; cdr3_aa: CASSYTSGIGQYF; cdr3_nt: TGTGCCAGCAGTTACACTAGCGGGATCGGCCAGTACTTC
v_call: TRBV5-5; d_call: TRBD1; clone_size: -; j_call: TRBJ2-1; cdr3_aa: CASSPYRTGFNDEQFF; cdr3_nt: TGTGCCAGCAGCCCTTATCGGACAGGGTTTAACGATGAGCAGTTCTTC
v_call: TRBV24-1; d_call: TRBD1; clone_size: -; j_call: TRBJ2-7; cdr3_aa: CATSDYGQGGDEQYF; cdr3_nt: TGTGCCACCAGTGATTATGGACAGGGAGGTGACGAGCAGTACTTC
v_call: TRBV7-8; d_call: TRBD2; clone_size: -; j_call: TRBJ2-3; cdr3_aa: CASSPQTSGGADTQYF; cdr3_nt: TGTGCCAGCAGCCCCCAGACTAGCGGGGGGGCAGATACGCAGTATTTT
v_call: TRBV21-1; d_call: -; clone_size: -; j_call: TRBJ1-1; cdr3_aa: CASSKGRPEMNTEAFF; cdr3_nt: TGTGCCAGCAGCAAAGGTCGCCCGGAGATGAACACTGAAGCTTTCTTT
v_call: TRBV25-1; d_call: -; clone_size: -; j_call: TRBJ1-6; cdr3_aa: CASSPPWQDSPLHF; cdr3_nt: TGTGCCAGCAGTCCCCCCTGGCAGGATTCACCCCTCCACTTT
v_call: TRBV9; d_call: TRBD2; clone_size: -; j_call: TRBJ2-7; cdr3_aa: CASSVGIAGGPYEQYF; cdr3_nt: TGTGCCAGCAGCGTAGGTATAGCGGGAGGGCCCTACGAGCAGTACTTC
v_call: TRBV24-1; d_call: -; clone_size: -; j_call: TRBJ2-1; cdr3_aa: CATPPHEQFF; cdr3_nt: TGTGCCACCCCTCCCCATGAGCAGTTCTTC
v_call: TRBV7-7; d_call: TRBD2; clone_size: once; j_call: TRBJ2-2; cdr3_aa: CATAGGTGELFF; cdr3_nt: TGTGCTACAGCGGGGGGGACCGGGGAGCTGTTTTTT
v_call: TRBV10-3; d_call: -; clone_size: -; j_call: TRBJ1-1; cdr3_aa: CAISESLVTMNTEAFF; cdr3_nt: TGTGCCATCAGTGAATCGTTAGTTACCATGAACACTGAAGCTTTCTTT
v_call: TRBV7-9; d_call: -; clone_size: once; j_call: TRBJ2-1; cdr3_aa: CASSPGRGQFF; cdr3_nt: TGTGCCAGCAGCCCTGGTCGGGGGCAGTTCTTC
v_call: TRBV6-6; d_call: -; clone_size: -; j_call: TRBJ1-1; cdr3_aa: CASSTGELVEEVAFF; cdr3_nt: TGTGCCAGCAGCACCGGTGAACTTGTGGAGGAAGTAGCTTTCTTT
v_call: TRBV21-1; d_call: -; clone_size: many; j_call: TRBJ1-4; cdr3_aa: CARECSDTTGVEKLFF; cdr3_nt: TGTGCCAGGGAGTGTAGCGATACAACAGGGGTTGAAAAACTGTTTTTT